Listed below are T cell receptor beta chains from one sample, sequenced in a study of cytomegalovirus exposure and HLA in healthy donors. TCRdb's copy holds only in-frame clones and misses some; the assay was immunoSEQ multiplex PCR. The sample lists 150,000 to 200,000 clones; around 77% were seen once. Material: PBMCs. These receptors were collected from a man aged 55-75 years in good health and CMV-seronegative. CDR3s include the opening cysteine and the closing phenylalanine or tryptophan. Each record gives: D gene, V gene, clone size, J gene, CDR3 protein, CDR3 DNA. D genes are given only for firm matches. Clone size appears in some rows only: once, few, many, or a class for an expanded clone.

D gene: -; V gene: TRBV6-6; clone size: -; J gene: TRBJ1-2; CDR3 protein: CASSPTEYGYTF; CDR3 DNA: TGTGCCAGCAGCCCAACGGAGTATGGCTACACCTTC
D gene: -; V gene: TRBV5-1; clone size: -; J gene: TRBJ2-4; CDR3 protein: CASSLEGGVAKNIQYF; CDR3 DNA: TGCGCCAGCAGCTTGGAAGGCGGGGTAGCCAAAAACATTCAGTACTTC
D gene: TRBD1; V gene: TRBV5-4; clone size: -; J gene: TRBJ2-5; CDR3 protein: CASSAGRDRGQGTQYF; CDR3 DNA: TGTGCCAGCAGCGCGGGGCGGGACAGGGGGCAGGGGACCCAGTACTTC
D gene: -; V gene: TRBV10-3; clone size: -; J gene: TRBJ1-5; CDR3 protein: CAISESDISGEPQHF; CDR3 DNA: TGTGCCATCAGTGAGTCGGACATATCCGGAGAGCCCCAGCATTTT
D gene: -; V gene: TRBV19; clone size: few; J gene: TRBJ1-3; CDR3 protein: CASTRTAENTIYF; CDR3 DNA: TGTGCCAGTACCCGGACAGCAGAAAACACCATATATTTT
D gene: TRBD2; V gene: TRBV7-2; clone size: -; J gene: TRBJ2-7; CDR3 protein: CASSFGGRASYEQYF; CDR3 DNA: TGTGCCAGCAGCTTTGGCGGGAGGGCCTCCTACGAGCAGTACTTC
D gene: -; V gene: TRBV7-2; clone size: -; J gene: TRBJ1-1; CDR3 protein: CASSQVPGGGTEAFF; CDR3 DNA: TGTGCCAGCAGCCAAGTCCCGGGGGGCGGGACTGAAGCTTTCTTT
D gene: -; V gene: TRBV27; clone size: -; J gene: TRBJ2-6; CDR3 protein: CASSLSSMLGAGANVLTF; CDR3 DNA: TGTGCCAGCAGTTTATCGTCGATGCTAGGGGCTGGGGCCAACGTCCTGACTTTC
D gene: -; V gene: TRBV6-1; clone size: -; J gene: TRBJ2-1; CDR3 protein: CASDSNEQFF; CDR3 DNA: TGTGCCAGCGATAGTAATGAGCAGTTCTTC
D gene: -; V gene: TRBV5-4; clone size: -; J gene: TRBJ1-1; CDR3 protein: CASSLPNYLEAFF; CDR3 DNA: TGTGCCAGCAGCTTGCCTAACTACCTGGAAGCTTTCTTT
D gene: TRBD2; V gene: TRBV7-3; clone size: -; J gene: TRBJ2-1; CDR3 protein: CASSLFGLAANNEQFF; CDR3 DNA: TGTGCCAGCAGCTTGTTTGGACTAGCGGCTAACAATGAGCAGTTCTTC
D gene: -; V gene: TRBV19; clone size: -; J gene: TRBJ1-5; CDR3 protein: CASSIDRGGQQPQHF; CDR3 DNA: TGTGCCAGTAGTATAGATAGAGGGGGACAACAGCCCCAGCATTTT
D gene: -; V gene: TRBV4-1; clone size: -; J gene: TRBJ1-1; CDR3 protein: CASSQDHSDRANTEAFF; CDR3 DNA: TGCGCCAGCAGCCAAGATCATTCCGATCGAGCGAACACTGAAGCTTTCTTT
D gene: TRBD1; V gene: TRBV27; clone size: -; J gene: TRBJ2-5; CDR3 protein: CASSVELPGQGRVETQYF; CDR3 DNA: TGTGCCAGCAGTGTAGAACTCCCGGGACAGGGGAGAGTAGAGACCCAGTACTTC
D gene: TRBD2; V gene: TRBV5-1; clone size: -; J gene: TRBJ2-1; CDR3 protein: CASSVVGTSGNNEQFF; CDR3 DNA: TGCGCCAGCAGCGTAGTGGGGACTAGCGGGAACAATGAGCAGTTCTTC
D gene: -; V gene: TRBV29-1; clone size: -; J gene: TRBJ2-7; CDR3 protein: CSVAVVSSYEQYF; CDR3 DNA: TGCAGCGTTGCGGTTGTGAGCTCCTACGAGCAGTACTTC
D gene: TRBD1; V gene: TRBV29-1; clone size: -; J gene: TRBJ2-7; CDR3 protein: CSVQDRGLHEQYF; CDR3 DNA: TGCAGCGTTCAGGACAGGGGGCTCCACGAGCAGTACTTC